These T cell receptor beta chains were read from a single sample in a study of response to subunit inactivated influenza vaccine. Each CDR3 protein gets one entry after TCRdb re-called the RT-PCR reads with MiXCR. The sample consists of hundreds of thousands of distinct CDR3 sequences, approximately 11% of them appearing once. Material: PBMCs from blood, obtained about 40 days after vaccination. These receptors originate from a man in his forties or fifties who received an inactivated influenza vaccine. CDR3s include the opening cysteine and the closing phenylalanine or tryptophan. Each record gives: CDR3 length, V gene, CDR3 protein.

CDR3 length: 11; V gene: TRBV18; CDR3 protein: CASSPATEQYF
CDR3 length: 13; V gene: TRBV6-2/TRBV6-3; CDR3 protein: CASRTSGPSLQFF
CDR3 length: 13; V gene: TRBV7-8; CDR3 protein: CASSLSRIDTQYF
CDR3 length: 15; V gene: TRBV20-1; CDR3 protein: CSARDGGNTQETQYF
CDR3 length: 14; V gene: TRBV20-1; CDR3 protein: CSASSSGSYNEQFF
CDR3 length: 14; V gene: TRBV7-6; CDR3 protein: CASSSLRVFKEAFF
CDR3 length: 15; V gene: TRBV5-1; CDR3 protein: CASSLETGGLVGYTF
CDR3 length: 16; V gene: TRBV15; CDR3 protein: CATSRDLAGDYNEQFF
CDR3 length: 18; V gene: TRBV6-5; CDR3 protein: CASSYSGLAGGPSDTQYF
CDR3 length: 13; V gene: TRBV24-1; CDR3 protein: CATTGIVVDTQYF
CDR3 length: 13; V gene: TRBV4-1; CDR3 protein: CASSHGLAYEQYF
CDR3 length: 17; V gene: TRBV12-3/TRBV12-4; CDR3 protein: CASSLGTSGGLTDTQYF
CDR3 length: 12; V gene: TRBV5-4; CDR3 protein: CASTGGTGELFF
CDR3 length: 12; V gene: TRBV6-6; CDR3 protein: CASSYSAREGIF
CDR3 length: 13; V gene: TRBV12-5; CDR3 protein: CASGLQGPDEQFF
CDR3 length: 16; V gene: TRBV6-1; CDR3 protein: CASSEGLGAPNYGYTF
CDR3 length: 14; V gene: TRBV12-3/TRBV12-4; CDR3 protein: CASSSNSEGDTQYF
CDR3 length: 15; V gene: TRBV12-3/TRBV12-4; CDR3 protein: CASSLTGVGLYGYTF
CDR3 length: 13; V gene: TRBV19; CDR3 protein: CASSTGMADTQYF
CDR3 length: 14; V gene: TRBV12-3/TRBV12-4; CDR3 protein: CASSLEGPNTEAFF
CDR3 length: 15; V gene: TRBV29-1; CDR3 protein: CSATRMGHRNTEAFF
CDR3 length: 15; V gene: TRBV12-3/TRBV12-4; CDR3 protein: CASSGGTGTVYEQYF
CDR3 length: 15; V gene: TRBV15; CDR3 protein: CATSSARGIRETQYF
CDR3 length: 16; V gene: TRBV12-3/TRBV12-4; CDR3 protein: CASSLTGAGGQGEQFF
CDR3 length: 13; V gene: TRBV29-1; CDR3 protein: CSVGTGGRYEQYF
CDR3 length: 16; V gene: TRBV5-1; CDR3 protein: CASSLSGTGGYNEQFF